This T cell receptor beta chain was observed in a study of blood T cell repertoires in COVID-19. Only in-frame clones appear in the TCRdb table, and some are missing; sequencing was by immunoSEQ multiplex PCR. The table records a few hundred thousand clones, more than 75% of them present only once. Participants' reported clinical history set cohort assignment. The sequence came from a woman under 40 who had recovered from COVID-19. The specimen was PBMCs or T cells enriched from blood (not recorded which).

The CDR3, as DNA: TGTGCCAGCAGCTTGTCAGGGGGCAGCTATGGCTACACCTTC. Protein: CASSLSGGSYGYTF. The chain combines TRBV5-4 with TRBJ1-2; 8 nucleotides match TRBD1. Germline CDR1 and CDR2: SGHNT and YYREEE (reference sequence). With V trimmed by 1 base and J by 4 bases, 3 bases remained unmatched. The CDR3 totals 14 residues.